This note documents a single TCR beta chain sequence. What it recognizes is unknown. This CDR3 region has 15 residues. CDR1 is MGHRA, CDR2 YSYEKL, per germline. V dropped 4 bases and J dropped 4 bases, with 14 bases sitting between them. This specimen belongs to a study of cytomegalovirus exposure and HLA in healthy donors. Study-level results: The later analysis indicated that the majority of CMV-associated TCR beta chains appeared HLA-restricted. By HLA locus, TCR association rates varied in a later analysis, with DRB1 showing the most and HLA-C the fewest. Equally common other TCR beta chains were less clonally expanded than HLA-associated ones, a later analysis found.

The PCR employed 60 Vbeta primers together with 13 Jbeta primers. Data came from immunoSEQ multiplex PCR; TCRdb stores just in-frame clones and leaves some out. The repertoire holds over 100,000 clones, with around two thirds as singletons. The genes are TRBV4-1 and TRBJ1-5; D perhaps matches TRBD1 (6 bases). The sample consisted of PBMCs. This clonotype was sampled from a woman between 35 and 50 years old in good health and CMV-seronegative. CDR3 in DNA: TGCGCCAGCAGCCTTCGGGACACTTCAAATCAGCCCCAGCATTTT. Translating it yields CASSLRDTSNQPQHF.